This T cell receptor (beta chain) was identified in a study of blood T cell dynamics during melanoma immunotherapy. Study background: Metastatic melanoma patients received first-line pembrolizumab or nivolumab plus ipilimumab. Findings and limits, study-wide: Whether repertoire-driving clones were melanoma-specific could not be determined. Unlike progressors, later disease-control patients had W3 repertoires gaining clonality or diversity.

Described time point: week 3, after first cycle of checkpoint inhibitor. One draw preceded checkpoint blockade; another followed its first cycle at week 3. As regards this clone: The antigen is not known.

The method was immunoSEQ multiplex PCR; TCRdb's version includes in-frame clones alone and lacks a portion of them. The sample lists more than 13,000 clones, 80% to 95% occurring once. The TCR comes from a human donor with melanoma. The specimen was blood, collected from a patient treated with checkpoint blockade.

CDR3 sequence: CATSRNSGRPFNEQFF. The CDR3 nucleotides read TGTGCCACCAGCAGAAATAGCGGGAGACCTTTCAATGAGCAGTTCTTC. The V and J genes are TRBV15 and TRBJ2-1; 9 bases align to TRBD2. The germline V gene has CDR1 LNHNV and CDR2 YYDKDF (reference sequence). V lost 2 bases to trimming and J lost 6 bases; unmatched junction nucleotides: 8. The CDR3 runs to 16 residues. The full variable domain, rest sourced from reference TRBV15 and TRBJ2-1, is DAMVIQNPRYQVTQFGKPVTLSCSQTLNHNVMYWYQQKSSQAPKLLFHYYDKDFNNEADTPDNFQSRRPNTSFCFLDIRSPGLGDTAMYLCATSRNSGRPFNEQFFGPGTRLTVL.